This T cell receptor (beta chain) is drawn from a study of cytotoxic CD8 clonotypes in ibrutinib-treated CLL. Clones were read by immunoSEQ multiplex PCR, and TCRdb kept only the in-frame ones, dropping some. The sample holds roughly 250,000 clones; less than 75% are singletons and the top ten take 15% to 17%. This clonotype was obtained from a human donor with chronic lymphocytic leukemia. The starting material was PBMCs, obtained after 24 months of ibrutinib treatment.

This CDR3 is CASSLGRDNNQPQHF. CDR3 nucleotides: TGTGCCAGCAGCTTGGGACGGGACAACAATCAGCCCCAGCATTTT. The chain uses TRBV7-2 and TRBJ1-5, with TRBD1 as a possible D gene (6 bases). The CDR3 runs 15 residues. V gave up 3 bases and J gave up 3 bases, with 12 bases separating them. Germline V gives CDR1 SGHTA, CDR2 FQGNSA. Together with reference TRBV7-2 and TRBJ1-5, the CDR3 gives the full variable domain: GAGVSQSPSNKVTEKGKDVELRCDPISGHTALYWYRQSLGQGLEFLIYFQGNSAPDKSGLPSDRFSAERTGGSVSTLTIQRTQQEDSAVYLCASSLGRDNNQPQHFGDGTRLSIL.